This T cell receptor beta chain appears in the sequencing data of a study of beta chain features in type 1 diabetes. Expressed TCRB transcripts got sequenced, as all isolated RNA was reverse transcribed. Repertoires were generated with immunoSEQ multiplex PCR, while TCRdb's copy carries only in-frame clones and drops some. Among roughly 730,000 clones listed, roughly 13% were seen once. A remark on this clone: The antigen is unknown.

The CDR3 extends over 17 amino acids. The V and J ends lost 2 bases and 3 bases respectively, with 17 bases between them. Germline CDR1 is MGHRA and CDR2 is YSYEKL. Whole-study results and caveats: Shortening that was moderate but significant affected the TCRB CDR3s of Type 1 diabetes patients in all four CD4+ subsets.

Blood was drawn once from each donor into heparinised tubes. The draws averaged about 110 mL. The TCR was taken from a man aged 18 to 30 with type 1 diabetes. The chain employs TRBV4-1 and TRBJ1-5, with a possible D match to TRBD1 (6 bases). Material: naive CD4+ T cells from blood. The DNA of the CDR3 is TGCGCCAGCAGCCAACATACGGACAGTGGGAACAATCAGCCCCAGCATTTT. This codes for CASSQHTDSGNNQPQHF.